This TCR beta chain was observed in a study of blood T cell repertoires in COVID-19. Trimming shortened V by 10 bases and J by 1 base, and 14 bases separated the two germline ends. The germline V gene has CDR1 LNHDA and CDR2 SQIVND (reference sequence). The CDR3 is 13 residues long. TCRdb keeps only in-frame clones here, not all; method: immunoSEQ multiplex PCR. The sample includes roughly 54,000 clones, 80% to 90% of them seen just once. Sequencing input: peripheral blood. This rearrangement joins TRBV19 to TRBJ2-7, with D possibly being TRBD1 (6 bases). The source is a human donor in a cohort sampled during active COVID-19. This CDR3 reads CATASGQSYEQYF. The DNA for the CDR3 is TGTGCCACCGCCTCCGGACAGTCCTACGAGCAGTACTTC.